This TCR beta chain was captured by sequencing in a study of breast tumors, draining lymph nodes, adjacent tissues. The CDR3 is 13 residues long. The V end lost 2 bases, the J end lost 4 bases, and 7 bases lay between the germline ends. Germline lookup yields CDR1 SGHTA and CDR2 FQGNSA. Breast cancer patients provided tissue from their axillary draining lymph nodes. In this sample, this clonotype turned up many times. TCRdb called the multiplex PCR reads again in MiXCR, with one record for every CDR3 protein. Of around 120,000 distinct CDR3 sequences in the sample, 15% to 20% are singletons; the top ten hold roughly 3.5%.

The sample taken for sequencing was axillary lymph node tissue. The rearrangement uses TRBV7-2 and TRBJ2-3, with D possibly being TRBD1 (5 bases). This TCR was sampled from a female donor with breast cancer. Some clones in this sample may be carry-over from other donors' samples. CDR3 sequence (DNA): TGTGCCAGCAGCTTACAGGGATCAGATACGCAGTATTTT. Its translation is CASSLQGSDTQYF.